The clone carrying this TCR beta chain was seen ten or more times. Its specificity is not known. The V gene lost 6 bases and the J gene lost 6 bases, with 17 bases spanning the gap. CDR1 is MNHEY, CDR2 SVGEGT, per germline. The CDR3 is 14 amino acids. The sample originates from a study of T cell repertoires in cytomegalovirus infection. Study in general: Indications came from public TCR beta signatures; they pointed to CMV infection and to a matching HLA type.

Whole-study results and caveats: People with CMV and the relevant HLA were identified by cumulative public TCR beta family frequency. Clonotype analysis showed dominance of the ex vivo response by HLA-C-restricted CMV-specific TCR beta clonotypes.

TCRdb ran MiXCR on the reads and lists one entry per CDR3 protein. The table lists roughly 600,000 distinct CDR3 sequences, less than 25% of them singletons. The source is a human donor in good health (CMV status not recorded). Some clones in this sample may be carry-over from other donors' samples. The chain is built from TRBV6-2 or TRBV6-3 and TRBJ1-1; D is undetermined. The sample taken for sequencing was CD8+ T cells from PBMCs. CDR3 loop: CASRLSMGFPEAFF. CDR3 coding DNA: TGTGCCAGCAGACTCTCGATGGGGTTCCCTGAAGCTTTCTTT.